The T cell receptor (beta chain) under discussion was sequenced for a study of cytomegalovirus exposure and HLA in healthy donors. PCR primers comprised 60 Vbeta and 13 Jbeta primers. Original analysis: In a later analysis, some 10 million of tens of millions of unique beta chains occurred in at least two donors. TCRdb's copy holds only in-frame clones and misses some; the assay was immunoSEQ multiplex PCR. The D gene and trimming were derived from the DNA, and the V and J assignments and clone size from that table. This sample has some 100,000 clones; about 68% occur once, and the top ten carry 13% to 15%. CDR3 size: 11 residues. Trimming took off 5 bases at V and 8 bases at J, with 9 bases between the two ends. The V gene's germline CDR1 is MNHNS and CDR2 SASEGT. Concerning this clone itself: The antigen is not known.

Healthy bone marrow donors made up the cohort. Study results and caveats: Cytomegalovirus-associated TCR beta chains were listed, numbering approximately 150.

The clonotype was recovered from a male donor in good health and CMV-seropositive. The material sequenced was PBMCs. The genes are TRBV6-1 and TRBJ1-2; TRBD1 might be the D (6 bases). Written as DNA, the CDR3 is TGTGCCAGCAGTCGCAGGGGAGGCTACACCTTC. Its translation: CASSRRGGYTF.